Presented here are 21 T cell receptor beta chains from one specimen sequenced in a study of early T cells in non-severe SARS-CoV-2 infection. TCRdb independently ran MiXCR on the 5' RACE reads; one entry per CDR3 protein. The repertoire consists of about 83,000 distinct CDR3 sequences, with more than 9% occurring once and the leading ten covering around 8%. The sequenced sample was whole blood, obtained at baseline. These receptor sequences come from an adult who was a healthcare worker with PCR-confirmed SARS-CoV-2 infection or an uninfected control (not recorded which).

Many counts were recorded for this clonotype. J is TRBJ2-7 and V is TRBV2; 7 bases match TRBD2. J lost 1 base, V lost 1 base, and 7 bases had no gene match. The CDR3 loop spans 16 amino acids. The V gene's germline CDR1 is SNHLY and CDR2 FYNNEI. CDR3 protein: CASSEGSSGKSYEQYF. CDR3 bases: TGTGCCAGCAGTGAAGGTTCTAGCGGAAAGTCCTACGAGCAGTACTTC.

CDR3 region: CASSLATGSGYTF. CDR3 in DNA: TGTGCCAGCAGTTTAGCCACCGGGTCTGGCTACACCTTC. V is TRBV12-3 or TRBV12-4 and J is TRBJ1-2; no clear D. The V and J ends lost 0 bases and 7 bases respectively, with 9 bases between them. The CDR3 is 13 amino acids.

This clonotype was counted only a few times. This CDR3 reads CASSLFDRAQETQYF. In DNA, the CDR3 is TGCGCCAGCAGCTTGTTTGACAGGGCCCAAGAGACCCAGTACTTC. This chain links TRBV5-1 with TRBJ2-5; 7 bases map to TRBD1. The J segment lost 1 base and the V segment lost 1 base, leaving 4 bases of the junction unmatched. Germline CDR1 is SGHRS and CDR2 is YFSETQ. This CDR3 region has 15 residues.

This sequence joins TRBV24-1 and TRBJ2-1; TRBD2 matches at 12 bases. The CDR3 totals 15 residues. The junction had 3 bases not matched to a gene; V was cut back by 6 bases and J by 4 bases. The V gene's germline CDR1 is KGHDR and CDR2 SFDVKD. CDR3 nucleotides: TGTGCCACCAGTCCTAGCGGGAGGGAATACAATGAGCAGTTCTTC. It encodes CATSPSGREYNEQFF.

This clonotype was observed a handful of times. V usage is TRBV5-6 and J usage is TRBJ2-2, with D possibly TRBD2 on 5 matching bases. CDR1 is SGHDT, CDR2 YYEEEE, per germline. This CDR3 has 13 residues. The germline V and J ends were trimmed by 4 bases and 2 bases, with 6 bases remaining between them. The CDR3 DNA reads as TGTGCCAGCAGCGGGAGCAACACCGGGGAGCTGTTTTTT. It codes for CASSGSNTGELFF.

This clonotype was counted ten times or more. The chain carries TRBV20-1 and TRBJ1-2; D gene uncertain. The length of the CDR3 is 13 residues. Germline V gene sequence: CDR1 DFQATT, CDR2 SNEGSKA (reference sequence). V was cut by 5 bases and J by 3 bases, with 13 bases left in between. The CDR3 region has the DNA TGCAGTGCTCCCCGGCGGGCAGACTATGGCTACACCTTC. It codes for CSAPRRADYGYTF.

The chain links TRBV14 to TRBJ2-1, with 10 bases matching TRBD2. This CDR3 has 18 amino acids. J was trimmed by 5 bases and V by 0 bases; bases with no gene match: 10. Germline V gives CDR1 SGHDN, CDR2 FVKESK. The CDR3 protein is CASSQDLPTSGYHNEQFF. CDR3 bases: TGTGCCAGCAGCCAAGATCTCCCGACTAGCGGGTACCACAATGAGCAGTTCTTC.

Ten or more counts support this clonotype. The V gene is TRBV18, the J gene TRBJ2-1, with 13 bases aligning to TRBD2. J lost 8 bases, V lost 4 bases, and 11 bases had no gene match. This CDR3 is 17 amino acids long. The V gene's germline CDR1 is KGHSH and CDR2 LQKENI. This CDR3 reads CASSRPPGLAGIDEQFF. The CDR3 DNA reads TGTGCCAGCTCACGCCCCCCGGGACTAGCGGGAATAGATGAGCAGTTCTTC. The full variable domain, with the rest looked up from reference TRBV18 and TRBJ2-1, is NAGVMQNPRHLVRRRGQEARLRCSPMKGHSHVYWYRQLPEEGLKFMVYLQKENIIDESGMPKERFSAEFPKEGPSILRIQQVVRGDSAAYFCASSRPPGLAGIDEQFFGPGTRLTVL.

The V call is TRBV7-9, the J call TRBJ2-6; 9 nucleotides align to TRBD1. Germline V gene sequence: CDR1 SEHNR, CDR2 FQNEAQ (reference sequence). The CDR3 spans 20 residues. The V gene end was trimmed by 5 bases and the J gene end by 0 bases; junction bases not matched to a gene: 14. In DNA form, the CDR3 reads TGTGCCAGCAGCCCCCGGACAGGGGAGGCCTCCTACTCTGGGGCCAACGTCCTGACTTTC. This sequence encodes CASSPRTGEASYSGANVLTF.

This clonotype was counted only a few times. The CDR3 DNA follows: TGCGCCAGCAGGGACAACTATGGCTACACCTTC. Its translation is CASRDNYGYTF. The gene calls are TRBV5-1 and TRBJ1-2; D is unclear. V was pared by 5 bases and J by 2 bases, with 4 bases between. Germline loops: CDR1 SGHRS, CDR2 YFSETQ. The CDR3 has 11 amino acids.

The rearrangement uses TRBV6-1 and TRBJ2-7; D is possibly TRBD1 (6 bases). The CDR3 totals 15 residues. Germline values: CDR1 MNHNS, CDR2 SASEGT. Trimming left V 2 bases short and J 6 bases short, with 17 bases between. CDR3 protein: CASSENFPGRGEQYF. For the CDR3, the DNA is TGTGCCAGCAGTGAAAACTTCCCTGGCAGGGGCGAGCAGTACTTC.

The chain couples TRBV5-4 to TRBJ1-1; the match to TRBD1 covers 12 bases. The CDR3 length is 20 residues. V was clipped by 6 bases and J by 2 bases; unmatched bases: 20. The V gene's germline CDR1 is SGHNT and CDR2 YYREEE (reference sequence). The DNA for the CDR3 is TGTGCCAGCAACGAAGGGCCAGAAACTCGGGACAGGGGGCGAAACACTGAAGCTTTCTTT. Its protein product is CASNEGPETRDRGRNTEAFF.

This clonotype occurred a few times. The chain is built from TRBV5-1 and TRBJ2-1, with D tentatively TRBD2 (5 bases). This CDR3 comprises 16 residues. The ends were cut back, 1 base at V and 0 bases at J, with 11 bases in the middle. CDR1 and CDR2 (germline): SGHRS, YFSETQ. The CDR3: CASSLSHGNSYNEQFF. CDR3 DNA sequence: TGCGCCAGCAGCTTGTCTCACGGGAACTCCTACAATGAGCAGTTCTTC.

This clonotype was found many times. The CDR3 DNA sequence: TGCGCCAGCAGCTTGGCCGGGAGAGGGTCTGGAAACACCATATATTTT. This gives the protein CASSLAGRGSGNTIYF. The chain is built from TRBV5-1 and TRBJ1-3; D call uncertain. The CDR3 contains 16 residues. Germline V gene data show CDR1 as SGHRS and CDR2 as YFSETQ. V was shortened by 0 bases and J by 1 base, with 11 bases between the two germline ends.

The CDR3 sequence: CASSLGGRGAEAFF. As DNA, the CDR3 is TGTGCCAGCAGTCTTGGGGGGCGGGGGGCTGAAGCTTTCTTT. The chain recombines TRBV12-3 or TRBV12-4 with TRBJ1-1, with D maybe TRBD1 (6 bases). V was pared by 5 bases and J by 6 bases, with 16 bases between. The CDR3 covers 14 residues.

The chain has TRBV3-1 and TRBJ1-2; D ambiguous. CDR1 is LGHDT and CDR2 is YNNKEL in the germline V gene (reference sequence). V lost 1 base and J lost 7, with 10 bases in between. The CDR3 is 13 residues long. This CDR3 is CASSQGLRAGYTF. CDR3 in DNA: TGTGCCAGCAGCCAAGGTTTAAGAGCTGGCTACACCTTC.

This sequence joins TRBV11-2 and TRBJ2-7; 8 bases fit TRBD2. V lost 4 bases, J lost 4 bases, and 6 bases stayed unmatched. The germline gives CDR1 SGHAT, CDR2 FQNNGV. The CDR3 is 14 amino acids. The CDR3 protein is CASSSSGTRYEQYF. CDR3 coding DNA: TGTGCCAGCAGCTCTTCGGGGACTAGGTACGAGCAGTACTTC.

This clonotype was counted at least ten times. In DNA, the CDR3 is TGTGCCAGCAGTCGGGGGGCCAATTTGTACGAGCAGTACTTC. Translation gives CASSRGANLYEQYF. This chain uses TRBV7-9 with TRBJ2-7, with D tentatively TRBD2 (7 bases). CDR1 is SEHNR, CDR2 FQNEAQ, per germline (reference sequence). V lost 6 bases to trimming and J lost 4 bases, with 16 bases between them. The length of the CDR3 is 14 residues.

This clonotype has a handful of counts. The rearrangement uses TRBV3-1 and TRBJ1-5, with D maybe TRBD1 (6 bases). CDR3 length: 16 amino acids. V lost 0 bases and J lost 2, with 11 bases in between. Germline lookup yields CDR1 LGHDT and CDR2 YNNKEL (reference sequence). CDR3 bases: TGTGCCAGCAGCCAAGATATGGCAGGGGGCAATCAGCCCCAGCATTTT. It codes for CASSQDMAGGNQPQHF.

The V gene is TRBV20-1, the J gene TRBJ2-1, with D unresolved. This CDR3 region has 14 residues. V dropped 3 bases and J dropped 0 bases, with 9 bases sitting between them. Germline CDR1 and CDR2: DFQATT and SNEGSKA (reference sequence). The CDR3 sequence is CSARTRSSYNEQFF. For the CDR3, the DNA is TGCAGTGCTAGGACACGGAGCTCCTACAATGAGCAGTTCTTC.

This clonotype was detected a few times. The chain is built from TRBV6-4 and TRBJ2-1; D not certain. The CDR3 covers 15 residues. Germline V CDR1 and CDR2: MRHNA, SNTAGT. The V gene lost 5 bases and the J gene lost 8 bases, with 19 bases spanning the gap. In nucleotides, the CDR3 is TGTGCCAGCAGTCCCCGGCCGGACCCAAGCTATGAGCAGTTCTTC. It translates to CASSPRPDPSYEQFF.